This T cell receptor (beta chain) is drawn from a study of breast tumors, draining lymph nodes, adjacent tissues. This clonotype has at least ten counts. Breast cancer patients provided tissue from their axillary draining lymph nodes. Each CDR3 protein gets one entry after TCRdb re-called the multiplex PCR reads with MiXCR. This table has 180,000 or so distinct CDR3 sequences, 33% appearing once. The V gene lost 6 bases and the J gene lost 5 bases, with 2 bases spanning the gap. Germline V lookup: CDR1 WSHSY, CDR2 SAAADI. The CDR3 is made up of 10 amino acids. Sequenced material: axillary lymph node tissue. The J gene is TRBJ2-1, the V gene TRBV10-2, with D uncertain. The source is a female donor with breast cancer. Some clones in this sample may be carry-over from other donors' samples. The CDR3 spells CASRHNEQFF. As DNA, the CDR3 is TGCGCCAGCAGACACAATGAGCAGTTCTTC.